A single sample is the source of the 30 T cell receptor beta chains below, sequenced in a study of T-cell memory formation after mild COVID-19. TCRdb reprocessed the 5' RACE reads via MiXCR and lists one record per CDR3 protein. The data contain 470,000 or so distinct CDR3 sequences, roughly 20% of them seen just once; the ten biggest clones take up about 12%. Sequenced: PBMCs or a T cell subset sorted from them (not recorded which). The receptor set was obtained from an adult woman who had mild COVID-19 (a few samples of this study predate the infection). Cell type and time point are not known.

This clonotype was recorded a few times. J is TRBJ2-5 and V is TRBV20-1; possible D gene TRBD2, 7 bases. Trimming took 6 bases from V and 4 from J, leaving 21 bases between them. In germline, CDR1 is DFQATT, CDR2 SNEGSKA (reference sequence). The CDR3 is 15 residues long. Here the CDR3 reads CSALHRGPSGETQYF. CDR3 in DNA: TGCAGTGCCCTCCACCGGGGGCCTAGCGGAGAGACCCAGTACTTC.

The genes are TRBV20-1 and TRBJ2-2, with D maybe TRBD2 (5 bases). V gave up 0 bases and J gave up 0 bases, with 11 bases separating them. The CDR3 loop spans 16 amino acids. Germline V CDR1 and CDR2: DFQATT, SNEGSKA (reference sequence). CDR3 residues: CSARDPSRANTGELFF. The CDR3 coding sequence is TGCAGTGCTAGAGACCCTAGCCGGGCGAACACCGGGGAGCTGTTTTTT.

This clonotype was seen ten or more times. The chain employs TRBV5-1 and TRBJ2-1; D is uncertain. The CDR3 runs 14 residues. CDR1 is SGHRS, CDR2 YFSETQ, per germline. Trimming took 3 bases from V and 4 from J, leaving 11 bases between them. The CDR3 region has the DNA TGCGCCAGCAGCTGGGGTGAGACTTACAATGAGCAGTTCTTC. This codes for CASSWGETYNEQFF.

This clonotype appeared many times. Here the CDR3 reads CASSVAAQGSGYEQYF. In DNA form, the CDR3 reads TGTGCCAGCAGCGTAGCAGCCCAGGGGTCAGGCTACGAGCAGTACTTC. This chain uses TRBV9 with TRBJ2-7, with D maybe TRBD1 (6 bases). The CDR3 covers 16 residues. Germline values: CDR1 SGDLS, CDR2 YYNGEE. Trimming took off 0 bases at V and 3 bases at J, with 16 bases between the two ends.

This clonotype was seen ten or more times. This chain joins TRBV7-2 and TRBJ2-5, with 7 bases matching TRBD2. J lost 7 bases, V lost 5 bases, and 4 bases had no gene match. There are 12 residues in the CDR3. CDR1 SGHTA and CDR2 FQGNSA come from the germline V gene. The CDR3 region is CASSELARTQYF. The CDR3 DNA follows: TGTGCCAGCAGCGAACTAGCGCGGACCCAGTACTTC.

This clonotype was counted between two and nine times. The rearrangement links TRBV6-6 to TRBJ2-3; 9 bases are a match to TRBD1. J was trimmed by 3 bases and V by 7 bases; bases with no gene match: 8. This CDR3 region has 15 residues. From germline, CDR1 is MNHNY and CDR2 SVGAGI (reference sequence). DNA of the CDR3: TGTGCCAGCACGGGGGCGGACAGGGGAACAGATACGCAGTATTTT. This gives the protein CASTGADRGTDTQYF.

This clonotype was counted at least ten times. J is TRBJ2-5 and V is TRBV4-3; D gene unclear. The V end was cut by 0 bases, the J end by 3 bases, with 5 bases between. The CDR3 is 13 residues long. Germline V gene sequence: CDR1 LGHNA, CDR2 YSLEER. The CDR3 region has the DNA TGCGCCAGCAGCCAAGATCTAGAAGAGACCCAGTACTTC. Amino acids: CASSQDLEETQYF.

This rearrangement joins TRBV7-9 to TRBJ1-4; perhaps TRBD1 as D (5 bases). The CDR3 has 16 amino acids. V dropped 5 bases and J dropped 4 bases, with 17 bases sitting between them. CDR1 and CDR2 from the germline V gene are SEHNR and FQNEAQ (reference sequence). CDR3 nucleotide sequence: TGTGCCAGCAGCCTAGACAGCCCACATTATAATGAAAAACTGTTTTTT. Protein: CASSLDSPHYNEKLFF.

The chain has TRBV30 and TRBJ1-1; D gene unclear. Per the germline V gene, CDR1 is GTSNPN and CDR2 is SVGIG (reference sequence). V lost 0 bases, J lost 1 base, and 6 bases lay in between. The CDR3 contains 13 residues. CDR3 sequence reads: CAWSVYRNTEAFF. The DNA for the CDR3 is TGTGCCTGGAGTGTTTACAGGAACACTGAAGCTTTCTTT.

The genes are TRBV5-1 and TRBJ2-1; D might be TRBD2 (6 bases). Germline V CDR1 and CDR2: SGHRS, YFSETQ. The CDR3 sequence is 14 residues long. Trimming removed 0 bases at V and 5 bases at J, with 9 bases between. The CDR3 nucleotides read TGCGCCAGCAGCTTGGGAGCGGGTGACAATGAGCAGTTCTTC. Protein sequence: CASSLGAGDNEQFF.

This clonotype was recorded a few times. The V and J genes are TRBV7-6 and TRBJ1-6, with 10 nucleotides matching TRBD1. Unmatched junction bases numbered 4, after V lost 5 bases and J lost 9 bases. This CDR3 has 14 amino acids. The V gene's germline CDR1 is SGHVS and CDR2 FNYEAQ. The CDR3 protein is CASSRGQGTSPLHF. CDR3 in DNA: TGTGCCAGCAGCAGGGGACAGGGGACTTCACCCCTCCACTTT.

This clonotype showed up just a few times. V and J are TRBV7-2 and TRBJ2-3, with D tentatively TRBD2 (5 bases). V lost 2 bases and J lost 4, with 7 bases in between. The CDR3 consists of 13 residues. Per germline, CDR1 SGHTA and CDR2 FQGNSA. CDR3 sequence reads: CASSLTRADTQYF. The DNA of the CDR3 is TGTGCCAGCAGCTTAACTAGAGCAGATACGCAGTATTTT.

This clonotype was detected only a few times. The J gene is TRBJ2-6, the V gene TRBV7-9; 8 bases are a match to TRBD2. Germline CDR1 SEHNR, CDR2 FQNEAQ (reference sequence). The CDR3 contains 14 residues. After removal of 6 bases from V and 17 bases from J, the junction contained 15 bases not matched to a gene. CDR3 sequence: CASRPFSGTGLVTF. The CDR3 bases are TGTGCCAGCAGGCCCTTTAGCGGGACCGGGTTGGTGACTTTC.

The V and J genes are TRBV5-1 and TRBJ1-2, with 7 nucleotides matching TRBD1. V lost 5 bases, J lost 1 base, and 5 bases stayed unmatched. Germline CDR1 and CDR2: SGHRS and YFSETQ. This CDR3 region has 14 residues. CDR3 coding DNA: TGCGCCAGCAGTGGGGACAGTTATAACTATGGCTACACCTTC. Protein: CASSGDSYNYGYTF.

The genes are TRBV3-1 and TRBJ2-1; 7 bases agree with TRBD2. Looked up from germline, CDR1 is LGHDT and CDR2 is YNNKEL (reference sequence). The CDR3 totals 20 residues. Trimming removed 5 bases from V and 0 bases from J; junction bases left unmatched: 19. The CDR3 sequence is CASSALFTSEPLYSYNEQFF. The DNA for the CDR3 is TGTGCCAGCAGCGCTCTATTTACTAGCGAACCGCTTTACTCCTACAATGAGCAGTTCTTC.

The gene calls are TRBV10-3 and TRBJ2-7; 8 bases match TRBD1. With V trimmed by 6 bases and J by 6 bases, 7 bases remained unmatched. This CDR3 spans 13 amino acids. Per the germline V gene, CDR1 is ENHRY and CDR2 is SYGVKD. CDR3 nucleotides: TGTGCCATCAGGGGGGACAGGTTTTCCGAGCAGTACTTC. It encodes CAIRGDRFSEQYF.

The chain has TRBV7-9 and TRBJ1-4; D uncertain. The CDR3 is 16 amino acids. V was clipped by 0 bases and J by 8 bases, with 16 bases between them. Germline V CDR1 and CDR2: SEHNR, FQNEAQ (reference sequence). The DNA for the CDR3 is TGTGCCAGCAGCTTAGCGCAATGGGGAGTGGAAGAAAAACTGTTTTTT. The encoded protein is CASSLAQWGVEEKLFF.

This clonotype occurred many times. The CDR3 DNA is TGTGCCAGCAGCTTGAAGGGAGTTTTTTCGGGAAACACCATATATTTT. It is translated as CASSLKGVFSGNTIYF. This chain joins TRBV5-6 and TRBJ1-3; no clear D. From germline, CDR1 is SGHDT and CDR2 YYEEEE. This CDR3 contains 16 residues. Trimming cost V 1 base and J 4 bases, with 15 bases left between them.

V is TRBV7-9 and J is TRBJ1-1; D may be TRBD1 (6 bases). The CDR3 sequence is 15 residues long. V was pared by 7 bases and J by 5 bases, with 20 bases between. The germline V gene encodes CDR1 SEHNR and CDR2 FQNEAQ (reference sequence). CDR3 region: CASTLVGAGLTEAFF. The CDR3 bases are TGTGCCAGCACCCTCGTGGGGGCGGGGTTAACTGAAGCTTTCTTT.

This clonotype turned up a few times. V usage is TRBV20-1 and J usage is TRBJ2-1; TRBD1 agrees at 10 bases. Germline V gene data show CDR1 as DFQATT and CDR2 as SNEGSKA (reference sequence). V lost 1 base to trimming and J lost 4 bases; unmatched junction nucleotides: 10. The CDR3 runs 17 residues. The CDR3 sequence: CSARGYPRDRGYNEQFF. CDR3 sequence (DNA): TGCAGTGCTAGAGGGTACCCCCGGGACAGGGGATACAATGAGCAGTTCTTC.

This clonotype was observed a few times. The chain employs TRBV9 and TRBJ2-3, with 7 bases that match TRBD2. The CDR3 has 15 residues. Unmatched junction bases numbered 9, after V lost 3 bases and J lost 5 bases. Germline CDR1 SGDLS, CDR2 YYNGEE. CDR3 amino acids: CASSGTSFMRDTQYF. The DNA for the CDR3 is TGTGCCAGCAGCGGGACTAGTTTTATGCGAGATACGCAGTATTTT.

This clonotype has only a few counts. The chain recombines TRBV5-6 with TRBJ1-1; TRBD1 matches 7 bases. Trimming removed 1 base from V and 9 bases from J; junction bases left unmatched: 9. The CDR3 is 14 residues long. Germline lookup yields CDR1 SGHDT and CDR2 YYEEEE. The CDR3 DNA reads TGTGCCAGCAGCTTGCTACAGGGACAGCCAAAAGCTTTCTTT. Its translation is CASSLLQGQPKAFF.

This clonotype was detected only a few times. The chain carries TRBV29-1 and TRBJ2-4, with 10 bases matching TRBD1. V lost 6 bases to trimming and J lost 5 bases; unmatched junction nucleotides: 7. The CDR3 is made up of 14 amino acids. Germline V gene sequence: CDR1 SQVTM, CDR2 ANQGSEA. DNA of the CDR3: TGCAGCGTCCAAACTGGGACAGGGGAAAACATTCAGTACTTC. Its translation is CSVQTGTGENIQYF.

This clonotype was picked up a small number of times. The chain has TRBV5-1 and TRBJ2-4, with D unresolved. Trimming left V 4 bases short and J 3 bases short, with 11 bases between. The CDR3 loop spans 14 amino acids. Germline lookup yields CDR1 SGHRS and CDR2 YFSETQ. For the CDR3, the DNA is TGCGCCAGCAGCCCGCCCTCGGACAAAAACATTCAGTACTTC. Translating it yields CASSPPSDKNIQYF.

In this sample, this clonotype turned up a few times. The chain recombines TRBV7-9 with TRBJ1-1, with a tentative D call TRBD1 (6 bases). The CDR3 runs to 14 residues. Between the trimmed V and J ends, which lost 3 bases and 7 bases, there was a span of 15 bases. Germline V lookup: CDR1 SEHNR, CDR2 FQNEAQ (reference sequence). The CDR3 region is CASSFLNREGEAFF. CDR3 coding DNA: TGTGCCAGCAGCTTCCTCAACAGGGAGGGTGAAGCTTTCTTT.

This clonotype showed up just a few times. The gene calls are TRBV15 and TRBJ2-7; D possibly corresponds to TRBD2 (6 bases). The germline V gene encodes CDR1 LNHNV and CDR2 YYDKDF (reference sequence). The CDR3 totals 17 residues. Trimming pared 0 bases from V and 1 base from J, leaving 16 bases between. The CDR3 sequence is CATSRDRGTAMSYEQYF. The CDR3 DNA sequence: TGTGCCACCAGCAGAGATCGGGGGACGGCGATGTCCTACGAGCAGTACTTC.

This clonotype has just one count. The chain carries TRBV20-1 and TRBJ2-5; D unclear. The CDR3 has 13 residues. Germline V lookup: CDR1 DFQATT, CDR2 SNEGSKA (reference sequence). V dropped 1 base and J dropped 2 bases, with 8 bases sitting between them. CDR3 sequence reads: CSARVVNQETQYF. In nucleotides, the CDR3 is TGCAGTGCTAGAGTCGTCAATCAAGAGACCCAGTACTTC.

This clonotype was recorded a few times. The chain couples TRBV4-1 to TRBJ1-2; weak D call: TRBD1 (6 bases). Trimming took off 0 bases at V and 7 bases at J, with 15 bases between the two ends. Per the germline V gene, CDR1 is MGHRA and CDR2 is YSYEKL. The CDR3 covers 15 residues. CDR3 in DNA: TGCGCCAGCAGCCAAGAAGGCCAGGGGAGAGGTGGCTACACCTTC. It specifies CASSQEGQGRGGYTF.

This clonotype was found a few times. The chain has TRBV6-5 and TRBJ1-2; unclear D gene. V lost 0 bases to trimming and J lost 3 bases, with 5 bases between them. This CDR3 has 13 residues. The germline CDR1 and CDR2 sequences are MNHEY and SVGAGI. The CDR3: CASSYSGDYGYTF. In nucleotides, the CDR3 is TGTGCCAGCAGTTACTCCGGCGACTATGGCTACACCTTC.

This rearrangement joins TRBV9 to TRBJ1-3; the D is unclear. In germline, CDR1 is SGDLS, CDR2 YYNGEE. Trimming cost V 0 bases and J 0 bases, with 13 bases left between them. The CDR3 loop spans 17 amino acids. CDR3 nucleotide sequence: TGTGCCAGCAGCGTAGGTGAAGACGGGGTCTCTGGAAACACCATATATTTT. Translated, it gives CASSVGEDGVSGNTIYF.